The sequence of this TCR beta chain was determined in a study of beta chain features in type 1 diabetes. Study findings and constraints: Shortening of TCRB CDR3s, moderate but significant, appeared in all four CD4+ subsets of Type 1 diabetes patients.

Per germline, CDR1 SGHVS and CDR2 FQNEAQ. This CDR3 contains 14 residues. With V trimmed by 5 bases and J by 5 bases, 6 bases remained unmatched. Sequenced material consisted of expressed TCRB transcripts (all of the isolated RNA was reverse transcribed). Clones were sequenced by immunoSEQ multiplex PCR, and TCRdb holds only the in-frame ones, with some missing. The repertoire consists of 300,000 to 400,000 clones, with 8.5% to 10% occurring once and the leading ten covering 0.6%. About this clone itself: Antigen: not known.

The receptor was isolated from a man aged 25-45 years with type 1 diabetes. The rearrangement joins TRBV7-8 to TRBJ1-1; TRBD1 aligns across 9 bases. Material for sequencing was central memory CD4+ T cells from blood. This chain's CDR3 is CASSQDRGRTEAFF. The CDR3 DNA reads TGTGCCAGCAGCCAGGACAGGGGAAGAACTGAAGCTTTCTTT.